The subject of this entry is one T cell receptor beta chain. The length of the CDR3 is 15 residues. J lost 5 bases, V lost 4 bases, and 4 bases had no gene match. CDR1 and CDR2 from the germline V gene are MNHEY and SVGAGI. Some clones are missing from TCRdb's copy, which holds only in-frame ones; the method was immunoSEQ multiplex PCR. Of hundreds of thousands of clones in the sample, roughly 90% were seen once. The sample comes from a study of blood T cell repertoires in COVID-19. Sequenced material: peripheral blood. The chain combines TRBV6-5 with TRBJ2-2; 10 nucleotides align to TRBD1. The sequence came from a man aged 18 to 35 with active or convalescent COVID-19. CDR3 region: CASSSDRGETGELFF. In nucleotides, the CDR3 is TGTGCCAGCAGTTCGGACAGGGGGGAGACCGGGGAGCTGTTTTTT.